Given below is one T cell receptor (beta chain) in context. The table lists this clone with a count of one. Its target antigen remains unknown. Base qualities are not recorded, but no much larger clone differs from it by a single base. There are 19 amino acids in the CDR3, from cysteine to phenylalanine inclusive. Only the CDR3 portion is preserved as DNA: 57 bases, with reading frame beginning at the first base. Per the germline V gene, SGHVS is the CDR1 and FQNEAQ is the CDR2. Trimming takes 1 base off V and 8 bases off J; junction bases not matched to a gene: 15. The sample is drawn from a study of blood T cell repertoires in COVID-19 (dated by TCRdb to 2018 to 2020). At the level of the whole study: Samples covering the acute and convalescent phases of COVID-19 were provided by collaborators in the United States, Italy and Spain. The prospective study material was composed of cDNA or gDNA derived from T cells, B-cell-depleted T cells, or PBMCs. Subjects who had been exposed to COVID-19, were actively infected with it, or had recovered from it provided the deeply sampled blood TCRbeta repertoires that made up the dataset. The repertoires were made available in a free public database intended to serve as a resource for research on the immune response to SARS-CoV-2. Samples came from the ongoing ImmuneRACE study (first 160 participants) plus 1,254 subjects from 6 global collaborators. The sample metadata nearly always contained a de-identified subject ID, COVID-19 status, age in years and sex. Where HLA class I and class II types were available, the types were taken from metadata supplied by the sample provider, not from assay-based typing.

The immunoSEQ Assay, a bias-controlled multiplex PCR, was used to amplify TCRbeta CDR3 regions from genomic DNA. On the study's bioinformatics: Nucleated cell counts per sample were estimated from amplification of reference gene primers within the assay. To quantify the absolute abundance of each unique TCRbeta CDR3 rearrangement, sequence reads were collapsed and filtered. For each sample, productive Simpson clonality was calculated as the square root of Simpson's diversity index across productive rearrangements. TCRdb took over this immuneACCESS table, retaining in-frame rearrangements with V and J assigned. Such tables are incomplete; in checked studies, under half of the missing clones stem from an unresolved V gene, and the remainder is unexplained. The V and J calls and clone size are taken from that table; D and trimming were inferred from the DNA. Within this sample are under 350,000 clones, with 90% of them counted one time only. The top ten constitute 2% to 3% of the sample.

What the research found in general, with its limitations: The quantity of clinical and demographic metadata differed by source and by participant and was supplied without curation.

Enrolling through a virtual design, the prospective study's participants ranged in age from roughly 18 to 90 years and lived across approximately 25 United States geographic areas. Cohort assignment in the prospective study relied on participant-reported clinical history from a screening survey and a study questionnaire. Recovered participants in ImmuneRACE Cohort 3 were defined by two consecutive negative NP/OP PCR tests, clearance by a healthcare professional, or resolution of symptoms. Each participant in the prospective study had whole blood, serum and a nasopharyngeal or oropharyngeal swab collected by mobile phlebotomists. Prospective study participants could optionally give additional blood draws and questionnaires over an approximately two-month period. Blood samples from the prospective study were shipped frozen or at room temperature prior to DNA extraction.

The sequence is built from TRBV7-8 and TRBJ1-3; 12 bases in the junction line up with TRBD1. The receptor's source is a man aged 55-75 years who had recovered from COVID-19. The sample comprised PBMCs or T cells enriched from blood (not recorded which). For the CDR3, the sequence is CASSLGGVRGTGGGHTIYF. The nucleotide sequence reads as follows: TGTGCCAGCAGCTTAGGAGGAGTTAGGGGGACAGGGGGCGGACACACCATATATTTT.